A single sample is the source of the 12 T cell receptor beta chains below, sequenced in a study of human T cells and chemical hapten exposure. Stated time point: patch test 2, 6 weeks after DPC sensitization. Treatment in this sample: therapeutic diphenylcyclopropenone sensitization with weekly scalp DPC. TCRdb passed the RACE reads through MiXCR, listing each CDR3 protein once. The sample yields approximately 85,000 distinct CDR3 sequences, 10% to 13% seen once. The sample in question was whole blood, obtained in connection with sensitization to the hapten diphenylcyclopropenone (DPC). These receptors originate from a woman aged 25 to 39 with alopecia areata. Some clones in this sample may be carry-over from other donors' samples.

This clonotype was counted between two and nine times. This chain uses TRBV28 with TRBJ1-2; D is ambiguous. The germline V gene encodes CDR1 MDHEN and CDR2 SYDVKM. Deletions cut 5 bases from V and 4 bases from J, with 8 bases between. The CDR3 extends over 12 amino acids. The CDR3, as DNA: TGTGCCAGCAGTATTCACATCTATGGCTACACCTTC. Translated: CASSIHIYGYTF.

In its sample, this clonotype was seen many times. The genes are TRBV19 and TRBJ2-7; 8 bases align to TRBD1. J was trimmed by 2 bases and V by 3 bases; bases with no gene match: 3. Germline CDR1 LNHDA, CDR2 SQIVND (reference sequence). The CDR3 length is 14 residues. The CDR3 nucleotides read TGTGCCAGTAGTATCTCGACAGGGGCCTACGAGCAGTACTTC. This translates into CASSISTGAYEQYF.

This clonotype was recorded many times. This chain connects TRBV5-1 to TRBJ2-2; TRBD1 aligns across 9 bases. The germline gives CDR1 SGHRS, CDR2 YFSETQ. The CDR3 is 17 residues long. V lost 0 bases, J lost 2 bases, and 5 bases stayed unmatched. Here the CDR3 reads CASSLVAGQGNTGELFF. The CDR3 nucleotides are TGCGCCAGCAGCTTGGTGGCGGGACAGGGTAACACCGGGGAGCTGTTTTTT.

The chain uses TRBV4-2 and TRBJ1-3; D unresolved. Per the germline V gene, CDR1 is LGHNA and CDR2 is YNFKEQ. This CDR3 contains 14 residues. The V and J ends lost 3 bases and 3 bases respectively, with 9 bases between them. The CDR3 is CASSQSGGGNTIYF. In DNA form, the CDR3 reads TGTGCCAGCAGCCAGAGCGGCGGTGGAAACACCATATATTTT.

In its sample, this clonotype was seen many times. The rearrangement links TRBV30 to TRBJ2-7, with TRBD1 matching over 10 bases. Germline-derived CDR1 and CDR2 are GTSNPN and SVGIG (reference sequence). CDR3 length: 14 amino acids. The J segment lost 6 bases and the V segment lost 7 bases, leaving 12 bases of the junction unmatched. The CDR3 DNA is TGTGCCTTACGACCCGGGACAGGGGCTCGCGAGCAGTACTTC. Its protein is CALRPGTGAREQYF.

This clonotype was seen repeatedly, ten times or more. V usage is TRBV28 and J usage is TRBJ1-1; a possible D gene is TRBD1 (5 bases). Trimming took 5 bases from V and 6 from J, leaving 19 bases between them. The CDR3 has 15 amino acids. Germline CDR1 and CDR2: MDHEN and SYDVKM. The CDR3 DNA is TGTGCCAGCAGTCCGCCGGACAATTACTTTTCTGAAGCTTTCTTT. It specifies CASSPPDNYFSEAFF.

The count of this clonotype is one. This may be a read error, as it is one base from a much larger clone. The chain recombines TRBV11-1 with TRBJ1-3; a possible D gene is TRBD1 (6 bases). The CDR3 spans 14 residues. CDR1 and CDR2 (germline): SGHAT, FQDESV (reference sequence). For the CDR3, the DNA is TGTGCCAGCAGCGAACAGGGAATTGGATACACCATATATTTT. Translation gives CASSEQGIGYTIYF. Using reference TRBV11-1 and TRBJ1-3 for the parts outside the CDR3, the full variable domain is EAEVAQSPRYKITEKSQAVAFWCDPISGHATLYWYRQILGQGPELLVQFQDESVVDDSQLPKDRFSAERLKGVDSTLKIQPAELGDSAMYLCASSEQGIGYTIYFGEGSWLTVV.

This clonotype was recorded many times. The chain couples TRBV20-1 to TRBJ2-1, with 10 bases that match TRBD2. CDR3 length: 16 residues. The germline gives CDR1 DFQATT, CDR2 SNEGSKA (reference sequence). Trimming at V came to 3 bases and at J to 2 bases, leaving 7 bases not matched to a gene. In DNA, the CDR3 is TGCAGTGCTAGGAAGGTAGCGGGAGGCACCTACAATGAGCAGTTCTTC. This sequence encodes CSARKVAGGTYNEQFF.

This clonotype was found a few times. The rearrangement links TRBV3-1 to TRBJ2-5; 10 positions agree with TRBD2. Germline loops: CDR1 LGHDT, CDR2 YNNKEL (reference sequence). J gave up 0 bases and V 4 bases, and 5 bases lay outside the gene matches. This CDR3 region has 16 residues. The CDR3: CASSRGTSAYQETQYF. Here the CDR3 DNA reads TGTGCCAGCAGCCGAGGGACTAGCGCGTACCAAGAGACCCAGTACTTC.

This clonotype was detected ten times or more. The V gene is TRBV20-1, the J gene TRBJ1-6; D unclear. V was pared by 5 bases and J by 7 bases, with 18 bases between. The germline V gene encodes CDR1 DFQATT and CDR2 SNEGSKA (reference sequence). The CDR3 covers 15 residues. CDR3 in amino acids: CSAQPSSSGNSPLHF. CDR3 nucleotides: TGCAGTGCTCAACCCAGCTCCTCCGGAAATTCACCCCTCCACTTT.

J is TRBJ2-2 and V is TRBV4-2; TRBD1 matches 7 bases. This CDR3 has 18 residues. Looked up from germline, CDR1 is LGHNA and CDR2 is YNFKEQ. Unmatched junction bases numbered 7, after V lost 0 bases and J lost 0 bases. CDR3 protein: CASSQDRLGTANTGELFF. The CDR3 region has the DNA TGTGCCAGCAGCCAAGATCGTTTAGGGACAGCGAACACCGGGGAGCTGTTTTTT.

The rearrangement links TRBV29-1 to TRBJ2-1; D is possibly TRBD2 (6 bases). V was trimmed by 6 bases and J by 0 bases, leaving 15 bases between them. The CDR3 sequence is 15 residues long. CDR1 SQVTM and CDR2 ANQGSEA come from the germline V gene. The DNA for the CDR3 is TGCAGCGTCTCGGGACTTCCGAGCTCCTACAATGAGCAGTTCTTC. Translated: CSVSGLPSSYNEQFF.